This T cell receptor beta chain was sequenced in a study of control samples from healthy donors and cancer patients. This clone was observed a single time. Germline V lookup: CDR1 GTSNPN, CDR2 SVGIG (reference sequence). The CDR3 consists of 19 residues. Trimming cost V 0 bases and J 2 bases; bases outside gene matches: 17. TCRdb keeps only in-frame clones here, not all; method: immunoSEQ multiplex PCR. This sample has around 50,000 clones, with about 91% found just once. This receptor was obtained from a man aged 25-45 years with colorectal cancer. The sequenced sample consisted of PBMCs. This sequence joins TRBV30 and TRBJ2-3, with TRBD2 identical over 7 bases. The CDR3 bases are TGTGCCTGGAGTGTAGGGCGGGGGTCACTGCGGCTGAACACAGATACGCAGTATTTT. Its translation: CAWSVGRGSLRLNTDTQYF.